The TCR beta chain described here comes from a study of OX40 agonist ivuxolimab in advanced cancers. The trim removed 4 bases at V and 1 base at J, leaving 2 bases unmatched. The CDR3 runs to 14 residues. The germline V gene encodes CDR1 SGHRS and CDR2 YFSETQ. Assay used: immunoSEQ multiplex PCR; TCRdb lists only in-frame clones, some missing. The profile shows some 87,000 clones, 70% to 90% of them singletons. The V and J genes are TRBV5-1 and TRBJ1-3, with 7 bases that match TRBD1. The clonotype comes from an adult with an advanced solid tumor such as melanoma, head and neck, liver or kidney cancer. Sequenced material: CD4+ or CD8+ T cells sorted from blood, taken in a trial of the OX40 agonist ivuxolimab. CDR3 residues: CASSPQGSGNTIYF. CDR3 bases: TGCGCCAGCAGCCCACAGGGGTCTGGAAACACCATATATTTT. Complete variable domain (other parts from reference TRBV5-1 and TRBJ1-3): KAGVTQTPRYLIKTRGQQVTLSCSPISGHRSVSWYQQTPGQGLQFLFEYFSETQRNKGNFPGRFSGRQFSNSRSEMNVSTLELGDSALYLCASSPQGSGNTIYFGEGSWLTVV.